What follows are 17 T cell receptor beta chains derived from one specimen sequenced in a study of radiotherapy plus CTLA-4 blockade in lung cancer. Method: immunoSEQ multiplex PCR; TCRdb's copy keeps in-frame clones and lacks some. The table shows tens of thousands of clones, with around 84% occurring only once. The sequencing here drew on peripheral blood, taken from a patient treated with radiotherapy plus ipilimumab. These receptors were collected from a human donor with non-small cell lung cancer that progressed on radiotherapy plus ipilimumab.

CDR3 amino acids: CASILGGTGNSPLHF. The CDR3, as DNA: TGTGCCAGCATCCTAGGGGGTACGGGGAATTCACCCCTCCACTTT. This chain joins TRBV7-2 and TRBJ1-6; tentatively, D is TRBD1 (6 bases). The CDR3 extends over 15 amino acids. CDR1 and CDR2 from the germline V gene are SGHTA and FQGNSA. V was cut by 7 bases and J by 7 bases, with 17 bases left in between. Variable domain in full (rest from reference TRBV7-2 and TRBJ1-6): GAGVSQSPSNKVTEKGKDVELRCDPISGHTALYWYRQSLGQGLEFLIYFQGNSAPDKSGLPSDRFSAERTGGSVSTLTIQRTQQEDSAVYLCASILGGTGNSPLHFGNGTRLTVT.

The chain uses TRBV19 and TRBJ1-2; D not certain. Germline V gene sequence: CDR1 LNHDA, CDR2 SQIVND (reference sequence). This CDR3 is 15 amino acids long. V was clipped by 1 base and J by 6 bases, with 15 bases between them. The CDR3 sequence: CASSIVPGSGNGYTF. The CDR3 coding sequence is TGTGCCAGTAGTATAGTTCCTGGAAGCGGCAATGGCTACACCTTC.

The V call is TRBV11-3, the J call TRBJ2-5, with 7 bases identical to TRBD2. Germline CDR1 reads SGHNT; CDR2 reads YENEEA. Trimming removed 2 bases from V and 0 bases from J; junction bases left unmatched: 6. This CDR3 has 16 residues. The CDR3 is CASSLFWEGDQETQYF. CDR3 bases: TGTGCCAGCAGCTTATTCTGGGAGGGTGACCAAGAGACCCAGTACTTC.

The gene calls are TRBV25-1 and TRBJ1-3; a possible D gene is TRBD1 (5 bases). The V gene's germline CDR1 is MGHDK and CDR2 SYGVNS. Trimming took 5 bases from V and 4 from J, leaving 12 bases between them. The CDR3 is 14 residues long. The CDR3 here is CASSKGSGGNTIYF. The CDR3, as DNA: TGTGCCAGCAGTAAGGGGTCCGGCGGAAACACCATATATTTT.

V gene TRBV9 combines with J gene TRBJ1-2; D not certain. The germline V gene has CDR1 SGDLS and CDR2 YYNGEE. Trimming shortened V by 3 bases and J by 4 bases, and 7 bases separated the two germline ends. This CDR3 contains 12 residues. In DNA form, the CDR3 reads TGTGCCAGCAGCGGGGTCTTCTATGGCTACACCTTC. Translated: CASSGVFYGYTF.

The CDR3 loop is CASSWELAGQETQYF. As DNA, the CDR3 is TGTGCCAGCAGCTGGGAACTAGCGGGGCAGGAGACCCAGTACTTC. V usage is TRBV11-3 and J usage is TRBJ2-5; 10 nucleotides agree with TRBD2. Per the germline V gene, CDR1 is SGHNT and CDR2 is YENEEA. This CDR3 comprises 15 residues. With 4 bases clipped from V and 5 bases from J, the junction kept 7 bases outside the gene matches.

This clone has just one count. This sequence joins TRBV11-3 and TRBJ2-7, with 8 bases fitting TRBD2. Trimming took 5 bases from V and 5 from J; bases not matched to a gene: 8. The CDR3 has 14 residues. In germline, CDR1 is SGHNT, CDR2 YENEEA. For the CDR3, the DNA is TGTGCCAGCAGCCGGGGGGGAAAGGACAACGAGCAGTACTTC. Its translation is CASSRGGKDNEQYF.

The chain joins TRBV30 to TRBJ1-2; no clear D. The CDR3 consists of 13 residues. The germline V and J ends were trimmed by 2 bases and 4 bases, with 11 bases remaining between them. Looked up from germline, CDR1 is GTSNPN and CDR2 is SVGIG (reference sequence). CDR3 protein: CAWSKQTSYGYTF. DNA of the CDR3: TGTGCCTGGAGTAAGCAGACTTCCTATGGCTACACCTTC.

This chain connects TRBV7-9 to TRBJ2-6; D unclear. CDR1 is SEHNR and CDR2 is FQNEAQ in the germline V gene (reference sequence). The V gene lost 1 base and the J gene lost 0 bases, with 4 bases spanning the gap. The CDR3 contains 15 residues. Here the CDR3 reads CASSLGSSGANVLTF. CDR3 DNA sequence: TGTGCCAGCAGCTTAGGGAGCTCTGGGGCCAACGTCCTGACTTTC.

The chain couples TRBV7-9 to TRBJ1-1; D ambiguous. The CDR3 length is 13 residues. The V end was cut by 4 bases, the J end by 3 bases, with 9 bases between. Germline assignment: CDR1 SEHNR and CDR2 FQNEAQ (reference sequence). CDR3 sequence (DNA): TGTGCCAGCAGCTCCAACACATACACTGAAGCTTTCTTT. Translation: CASSSNTYTEAFF.

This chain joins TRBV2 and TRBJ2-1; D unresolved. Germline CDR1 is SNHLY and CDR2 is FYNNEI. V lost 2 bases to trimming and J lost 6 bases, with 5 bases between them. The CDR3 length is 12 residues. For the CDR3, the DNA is TGTGCCAGCAGTGAATTAGGCAATGAGCAGTTCTTC. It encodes CASSELGNEQFF.

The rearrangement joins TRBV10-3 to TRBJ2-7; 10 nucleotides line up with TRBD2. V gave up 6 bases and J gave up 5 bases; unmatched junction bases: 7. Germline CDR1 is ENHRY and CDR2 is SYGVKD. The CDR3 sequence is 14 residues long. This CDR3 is CAIRTSGESDEQYF. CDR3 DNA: TGTGCCATCAGAACTAGCGGGGAGTCCGACGAGCAGTACTTC.

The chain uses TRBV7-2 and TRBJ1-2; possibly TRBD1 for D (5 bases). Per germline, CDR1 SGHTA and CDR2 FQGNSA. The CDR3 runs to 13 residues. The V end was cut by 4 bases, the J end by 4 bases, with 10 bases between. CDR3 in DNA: TGTGCCAGCAGCTCGGGACTGACCTATGGCTACACCTTC. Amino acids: CASSSGLTYGYTF.

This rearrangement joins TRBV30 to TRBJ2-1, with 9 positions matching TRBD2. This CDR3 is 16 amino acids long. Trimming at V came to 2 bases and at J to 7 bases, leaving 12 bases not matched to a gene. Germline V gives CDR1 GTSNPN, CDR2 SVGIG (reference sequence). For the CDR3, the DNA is TGTGCCTGGAGTTTTCGCGGGGGGGTTTTGTGGAATGAGCAGTTCTTC. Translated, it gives CAWSFRGGVLWNEQFF.

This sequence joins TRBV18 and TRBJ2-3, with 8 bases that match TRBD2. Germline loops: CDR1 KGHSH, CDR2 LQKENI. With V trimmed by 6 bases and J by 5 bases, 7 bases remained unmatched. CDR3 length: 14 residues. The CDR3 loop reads CASSPPGGGDTQYF. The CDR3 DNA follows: TGTGCCAGCTCCCCCCCCGGGGGGGGAGATACGCAGTATTTT.

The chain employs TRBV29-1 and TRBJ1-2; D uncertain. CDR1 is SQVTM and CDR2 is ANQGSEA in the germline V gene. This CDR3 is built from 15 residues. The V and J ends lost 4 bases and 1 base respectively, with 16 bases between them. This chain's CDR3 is CSVGHRRDGNYGYTF. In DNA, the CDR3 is TGCAGCGTTGGGCATAGGAGGGATGGTAACTATGGCTACACCTTC. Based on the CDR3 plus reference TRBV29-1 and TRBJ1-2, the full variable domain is SAVISQKPSRDICQRGTSLTIQCQVDSQVTMMFWYRQQPGQSLTLIATANQGSEATYESGFVIDKFPISRPNLTFSTLTVSNMSPEDSSIYLCSVGHRRDGNYGYTFGSGTRLTVV.

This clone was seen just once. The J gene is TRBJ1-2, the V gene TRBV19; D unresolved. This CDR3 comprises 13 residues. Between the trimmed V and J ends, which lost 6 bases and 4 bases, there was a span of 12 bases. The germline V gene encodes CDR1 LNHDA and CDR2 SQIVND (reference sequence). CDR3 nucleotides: TGTGCCAGTAGCGGACGGAACTCCTATGGCTACACCTTC. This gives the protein CASSGRNSYGYTF.